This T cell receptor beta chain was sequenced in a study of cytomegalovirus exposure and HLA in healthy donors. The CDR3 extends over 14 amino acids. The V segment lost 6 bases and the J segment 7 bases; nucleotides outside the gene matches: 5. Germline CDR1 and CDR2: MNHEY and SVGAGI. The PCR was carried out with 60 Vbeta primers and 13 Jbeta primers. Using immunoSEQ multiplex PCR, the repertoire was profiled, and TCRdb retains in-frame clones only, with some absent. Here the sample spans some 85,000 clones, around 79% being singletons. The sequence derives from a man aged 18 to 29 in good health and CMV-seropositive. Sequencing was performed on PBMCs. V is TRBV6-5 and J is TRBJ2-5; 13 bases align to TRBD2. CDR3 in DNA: TGTGCCAGCAGCGGACTAGCGGGAGTCGGGACCCAGTACTTC. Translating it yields CASSGLAGVGTQYF.